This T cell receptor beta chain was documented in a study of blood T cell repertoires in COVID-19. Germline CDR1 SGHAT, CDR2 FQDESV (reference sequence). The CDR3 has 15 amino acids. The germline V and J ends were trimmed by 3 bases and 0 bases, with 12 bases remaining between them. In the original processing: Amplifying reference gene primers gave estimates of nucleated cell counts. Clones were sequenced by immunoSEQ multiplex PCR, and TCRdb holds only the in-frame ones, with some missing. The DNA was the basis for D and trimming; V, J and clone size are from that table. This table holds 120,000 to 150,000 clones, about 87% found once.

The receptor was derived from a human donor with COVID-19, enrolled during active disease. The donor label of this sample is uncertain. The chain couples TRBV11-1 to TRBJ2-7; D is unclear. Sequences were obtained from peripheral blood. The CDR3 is CASSLVIADSYEQYF. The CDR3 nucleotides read TGTGCCAGCAGCTTGGTGATAGCTGACTCCTACGAGCAGTACTTC.